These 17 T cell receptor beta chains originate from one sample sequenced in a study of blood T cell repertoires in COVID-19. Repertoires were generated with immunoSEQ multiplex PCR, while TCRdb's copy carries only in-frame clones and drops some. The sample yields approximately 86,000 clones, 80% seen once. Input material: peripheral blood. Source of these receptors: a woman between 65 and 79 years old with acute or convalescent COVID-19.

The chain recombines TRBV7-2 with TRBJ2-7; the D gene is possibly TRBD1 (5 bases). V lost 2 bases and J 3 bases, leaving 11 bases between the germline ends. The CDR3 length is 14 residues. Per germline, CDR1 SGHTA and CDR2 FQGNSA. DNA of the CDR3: TGTGCCAGCAGCTTACAGGGCGGAAACTACGAGCAGTACTTC. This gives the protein CASSLQGGNYEQYF.

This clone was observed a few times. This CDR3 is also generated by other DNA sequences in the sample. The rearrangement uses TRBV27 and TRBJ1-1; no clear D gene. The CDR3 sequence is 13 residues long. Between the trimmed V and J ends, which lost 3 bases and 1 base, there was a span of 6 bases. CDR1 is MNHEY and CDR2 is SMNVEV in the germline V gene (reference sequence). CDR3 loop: CASSFNWNTEAFF. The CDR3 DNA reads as TGTGCCAGCAGTTTTAATTGGAACACTGAAGCTTTCTTT.

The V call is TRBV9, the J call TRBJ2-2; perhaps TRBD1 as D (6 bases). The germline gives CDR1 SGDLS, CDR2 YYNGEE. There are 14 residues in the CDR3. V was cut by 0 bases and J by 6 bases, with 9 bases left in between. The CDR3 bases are TGTGCCAGCAGCGTAGGGCAGGGGCCCGGGGAGCTGTTTTTT. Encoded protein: CASSVGQGPGELFF. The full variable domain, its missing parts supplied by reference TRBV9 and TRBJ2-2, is DSGVTQTPKHLITATGQRVTLRCSPRSGDLSVYWYQQSLDQGLQFLIQYYNGEERAKGNILERFSAQQFPDLHSELNLSSLELGDSALYFCASSVGQGPGELFFGEGSRLTVL.

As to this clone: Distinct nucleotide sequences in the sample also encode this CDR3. Here the CDR3 DNA reads TGTGCCAGCAGCGTAGGACTAGCGGGTCACACCGGGGAGCTGTTTTTT. This gives the protein CASSVGLAGHTGELFF. The J gene is TRBJ2-2, the V gene TRBV9, with 10 nucleotides matching TRBD2. V lost 0 bases and J lost 3; bases outside the gene matches: 2. Germline V lookup: CDR1 SGDLS, CDR2 YYNGEE. The CDR3 covers 16 residues.

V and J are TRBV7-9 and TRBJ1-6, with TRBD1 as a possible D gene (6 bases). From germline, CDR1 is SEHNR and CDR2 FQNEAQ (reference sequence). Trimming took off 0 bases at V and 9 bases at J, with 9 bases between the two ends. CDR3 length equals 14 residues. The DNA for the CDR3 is TGTGCCAGCAGCTTAGCTACAGGGTTTTCACCCCTCCACTTT. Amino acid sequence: CASSLATGFSPLHF.

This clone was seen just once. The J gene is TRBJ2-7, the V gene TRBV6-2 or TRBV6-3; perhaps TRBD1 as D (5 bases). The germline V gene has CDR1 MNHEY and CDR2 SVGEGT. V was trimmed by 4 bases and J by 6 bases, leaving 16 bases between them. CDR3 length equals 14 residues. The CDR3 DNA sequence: TGTGCCAGCAGTTTAAACCGTCAGGGTGGCGAGCAGTACTTC. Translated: CASSLNRQGGEQYF.

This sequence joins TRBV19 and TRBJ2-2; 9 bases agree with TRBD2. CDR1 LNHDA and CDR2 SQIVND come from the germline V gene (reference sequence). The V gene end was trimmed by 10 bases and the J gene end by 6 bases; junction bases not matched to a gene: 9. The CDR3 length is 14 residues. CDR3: CATGGGGVSGELFF. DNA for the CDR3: TGTGCCACGGGAGGCGGGGGGGTCTCCGGGGAGCTGTTTTTT.

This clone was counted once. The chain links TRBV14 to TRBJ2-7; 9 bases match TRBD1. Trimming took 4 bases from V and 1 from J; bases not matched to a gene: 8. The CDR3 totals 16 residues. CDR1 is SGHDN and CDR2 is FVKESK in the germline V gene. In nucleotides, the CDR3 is TGTGCCAGCAGCCCCCTGGGGACAGGGCCTTCCTACGAGCAGTACTTC. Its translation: CASSPLGTGPSYEQYF.

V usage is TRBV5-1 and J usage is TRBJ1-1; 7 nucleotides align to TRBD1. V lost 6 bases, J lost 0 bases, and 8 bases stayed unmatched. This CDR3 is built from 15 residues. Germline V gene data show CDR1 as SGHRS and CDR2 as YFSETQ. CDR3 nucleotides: TGCGCCAGCAAGCCCCCGGGACAGCTGAACACTGAAGCTTTCTTT. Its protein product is CASKPPGQLNTEAFF.

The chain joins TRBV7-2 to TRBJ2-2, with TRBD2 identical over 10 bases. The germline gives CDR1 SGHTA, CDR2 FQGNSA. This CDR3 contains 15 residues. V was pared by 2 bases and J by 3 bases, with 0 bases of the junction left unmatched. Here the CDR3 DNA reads TGTGCCAGCAGCTTACTAGCGGGGGACACCGGGGAGCTGTTTTTT. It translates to CASSLLAGDTGELFF.

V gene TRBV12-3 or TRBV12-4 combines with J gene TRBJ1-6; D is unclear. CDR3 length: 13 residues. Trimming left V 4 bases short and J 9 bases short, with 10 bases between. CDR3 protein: CASSSLEGSPLHF. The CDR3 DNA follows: TGTGCCAGCAGTTCCCTTGAGGGTTCACCCCTCCACTTT.

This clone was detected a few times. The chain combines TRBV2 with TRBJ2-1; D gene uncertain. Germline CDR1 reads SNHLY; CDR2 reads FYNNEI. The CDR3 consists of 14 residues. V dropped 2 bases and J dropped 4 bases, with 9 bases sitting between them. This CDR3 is CASSEIAFYNEQFF. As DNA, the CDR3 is TGTGCCAGCAGTGAAATCGCGTTTTACAATGAGCAGTTCTTC.

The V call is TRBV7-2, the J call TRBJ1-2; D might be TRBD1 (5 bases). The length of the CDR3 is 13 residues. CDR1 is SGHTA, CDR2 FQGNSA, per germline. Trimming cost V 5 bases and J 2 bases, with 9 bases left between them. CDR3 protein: CASSPRQNYGYTF. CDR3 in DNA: TGTGCCAGCAGCCCCAGACAGAACTATGGCTACACCTTC.

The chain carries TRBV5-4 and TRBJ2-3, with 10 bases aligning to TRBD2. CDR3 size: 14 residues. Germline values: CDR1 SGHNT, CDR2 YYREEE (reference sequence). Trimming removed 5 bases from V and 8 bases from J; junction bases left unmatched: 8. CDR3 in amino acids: CASSNGTSVITQYF. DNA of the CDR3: TGTGCCAGCAGTAACGGGACTAGCGTGATTACGCAGTATTTT.

CDR3: CASRPQGANQPQHF. In DNA, the CDR3 is TGTGCCAGCAGACCACAGGGGGCGAATCAGCCCCAGCATTTT. The genes are TRBV27 and TRBJ1-5; 9 bases align to TRBD1. Per germline, CDR1 MNHEY and CDR2 SMNVEV (reference sequence). This CDR3 region has 14 residues. After removal of 6 bases from V and 4 bases from J, the junction contained 4 bases not matched to a gene.

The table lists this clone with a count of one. The CDR3 sequence is CASRNQGVGNQPQHF. The CDR3 bases are TGTGCCAGTAGAAACCAGGGGGTGGGCAATCAGCCCCAGCATTTT. This chain joins TRBV19 and TRBJ1-5; 7 bases match TRBD1. The CDR3 runs to 15 residues. The junction had 7 bases not matched to a gene; V was cut back by 6 bases and J by 2 bases. The V gene's germline CDR1 is LNHDA and CDR2 SQIVND (reference sequence).

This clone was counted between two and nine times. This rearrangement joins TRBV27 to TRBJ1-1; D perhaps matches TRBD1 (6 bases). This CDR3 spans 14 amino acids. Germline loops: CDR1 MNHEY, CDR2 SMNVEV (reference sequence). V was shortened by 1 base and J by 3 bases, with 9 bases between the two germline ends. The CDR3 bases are TGTGCCAGCAGTTTATACGGGGGGCACACTGAAGCTTTCTTT. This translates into CASSLYGGHTEAFF.